Presented here are 5 T cell receptor beta chains from one specimen sequenced in a study of shared clonotypes between healthy human individuals. Sequenced by immunoSEQ multiplex PCR; TCRdb stores in-frame clones only, minus some. Found here are about 590,000 clones, just under 97% of them singletons; the top ten hold less than 0.13%. CD45RO-negative, CCR7-selected cells formed the naive CD8 fraction, which excluded terminally differentiated effector memory CD45RA+ cells. Sample: naive CD8+ T cells sorted from blood. The receptor source for this set is a woman in her 30s in good health.

This sequence joins TRBV11-2 and TRBJ2-1; perhaps TRBD2 as D (6 bases). The CDR3 is made up of 16 amino acids. Germline V gene lookup returns CDR1 SGHAT and CDR2 FQNNGV. V was clipped by 6 bases and J by 4 bases, with 19 bases between them. The CDR3 sequence: CASSHLSGWRYNEQFF. The CDR3 nucleotides read TGTGCCAGCAGTCACCTTAGCGGATGGAGGTACAATGAGCAGTTCTTC.

The chain links TRBV25-1 to TRBJ2-7, with 11 bases fitting TRBD2. The germline V gene has CDR1 MGHDK and CDR2 SYGVNS. The J segment lost 4 bases and the V segment lost 4 bases, leaving 9 bases of the junction unmatched. CDR3 length equals 16 residues. CDR3 DNA sequence: TGTGCCAGCAGTGGTACTAGCGGGAGCGGGGAGTACGAGCAGTACTTC. Its protein is CASSGTSGSGEYEQYF.

The V call is TRBV7-9, the J call TRBJ1-1, with a weak D call TRBD1 (5 bases). The germline gives CDR1 SEHNR, CDR2 FQNEAQ (reference sequence). This CDR3 has 14 amino acids. Trimming took off 1 base at V and 5 bases at J, with 11 bases between the two ends. The CDR3 spells CASSLDPGVTEAFF. Written as DNA, the CDR3 is TGTGCCAGCAGCTTAGACCCGGGGGTGACTGAAGCTTTCTTT.

The rearrangement links TRBV28 to TRBJ2-1, with a possible D match to TRBD2 (6 bases). The V end was cut by 5 bases, the J end by 3 bases, with 17 bases between. The CDR3 contains 16 residues. Per germline, CDR1 MDHEN and CDR2 SYDVKM. CDR3 loop: CASSTLGTGGYNEQFF. Written as DNA, the CDR3 is TGTGCCAGCAGTACACTAGGGACTGGGGGCTACAATGAGCAGTTCTTC.

The chain employs TRBV27 and TRBJ1-1; TRBD1 might be the D (6 bases). The CDR3 has 15 amino acids. Trimming removed 2 bases at V and 0 bases at J, with 10 bases between. Germline CDR1 MNHEY, CDR2 SMNVEV (reference sequence). Here the CDR3 reads CASSLTGILNTEAFF. The CDR3 coding sequence is TGTGCCAGCAGTTTAACAGGGATTTTGAACACTGAAGCTTTCTTT.